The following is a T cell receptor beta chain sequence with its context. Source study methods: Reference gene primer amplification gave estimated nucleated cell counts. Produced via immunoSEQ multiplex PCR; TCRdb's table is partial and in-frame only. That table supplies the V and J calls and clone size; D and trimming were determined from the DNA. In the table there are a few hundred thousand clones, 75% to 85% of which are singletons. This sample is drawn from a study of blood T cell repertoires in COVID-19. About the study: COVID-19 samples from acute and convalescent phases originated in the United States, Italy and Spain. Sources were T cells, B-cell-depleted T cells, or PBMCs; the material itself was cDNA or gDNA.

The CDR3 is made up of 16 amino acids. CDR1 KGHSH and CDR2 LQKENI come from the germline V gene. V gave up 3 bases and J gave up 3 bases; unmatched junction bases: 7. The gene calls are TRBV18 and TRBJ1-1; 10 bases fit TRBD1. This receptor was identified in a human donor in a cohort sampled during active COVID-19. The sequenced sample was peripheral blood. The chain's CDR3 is CASSPGTGERDTEAFF. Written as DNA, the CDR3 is TGTGCCAGCTCACCCGGGACAGGGGAGAGAGACACTGAAGCTTTCTTT.